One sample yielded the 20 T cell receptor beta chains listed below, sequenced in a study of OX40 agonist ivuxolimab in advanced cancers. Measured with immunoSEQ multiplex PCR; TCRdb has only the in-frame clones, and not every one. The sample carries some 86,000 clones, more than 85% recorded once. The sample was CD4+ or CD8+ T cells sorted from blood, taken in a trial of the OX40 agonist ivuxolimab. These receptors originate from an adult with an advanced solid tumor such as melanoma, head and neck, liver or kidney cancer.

CDR3 DNA sequence: TGTGCCAGCAGCTTGACTGCGAGAGGCAACAATGAGCAGTTCTTC. This encodes CASSLTARGNNEQFF. J is TRBJ2-1 and V is TRBV27; D unclear. Germline V lookup: CDR1 MNHEY, CDR2 SMNVEV (reference sequence). The CDR3 covers 15 residues. V dropped 6 bases and J dropped 5 bases, with 17 bases sitting between them.

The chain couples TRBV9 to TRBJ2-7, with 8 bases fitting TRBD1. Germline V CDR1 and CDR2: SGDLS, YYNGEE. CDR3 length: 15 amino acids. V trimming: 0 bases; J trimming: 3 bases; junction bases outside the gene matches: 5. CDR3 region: CASSVEPQGVYEQYF. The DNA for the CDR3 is TGTGCCAGCAGCGTAGAACCACAGGGGGTCTACGAGCAGTACTTC.

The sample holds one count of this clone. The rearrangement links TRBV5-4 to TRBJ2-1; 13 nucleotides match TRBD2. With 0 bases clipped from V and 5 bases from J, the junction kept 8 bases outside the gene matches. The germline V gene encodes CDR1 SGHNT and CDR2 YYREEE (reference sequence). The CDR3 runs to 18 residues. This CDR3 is CASSLGLAGGKGDNEQFF. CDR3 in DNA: TGTGCCAGCAGCTTGGGACTAGCGGGAGGTAAAGGGGACAATGAGCAGTTCTTC.

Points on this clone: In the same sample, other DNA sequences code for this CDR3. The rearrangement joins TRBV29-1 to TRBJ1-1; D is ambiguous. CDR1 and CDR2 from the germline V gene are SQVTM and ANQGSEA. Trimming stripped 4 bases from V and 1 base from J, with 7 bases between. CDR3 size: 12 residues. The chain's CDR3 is CSVVEGNTEAFF. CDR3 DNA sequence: TGCAGCGTTGTTGAAGGGAACACTGAAGCTTTCTTT. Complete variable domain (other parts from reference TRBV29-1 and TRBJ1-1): SAVISQKPSRDICQRGTSLTIQCQVDSQVTMMFWYRQQPGQSLTLIATANQGSEATYESGFVIDKFPISRPNLTFSTLTVSNMSPEDSSIYLCSVVEGNTEAFFGQGTRLTVV.

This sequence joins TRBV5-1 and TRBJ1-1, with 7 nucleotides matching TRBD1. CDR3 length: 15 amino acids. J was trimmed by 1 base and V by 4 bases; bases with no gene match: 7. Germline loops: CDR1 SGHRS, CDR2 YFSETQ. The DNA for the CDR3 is TGCGCCAGCAGCCCGATGGGACAGAAGAACACTGAAGCTTTCTTT. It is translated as CASSPMGQKNTEAFF.

CDR3 region: CASARPAWQTEAFF. The CDR3 DNA follows: TGTGCCAGCGCTCGGCCGGCCTGGCAGACTGAAGCTTTCTTT. The chain links TRBV6-5 to TRBJ1-1; D is unclear. This CDR3 has 14 amino acids. Germline-derived CDR1 and CDR2 are MNHEY and SVGAGI. Trimming cost V 8 bases and J 5 bases, with 18 bases left between them.

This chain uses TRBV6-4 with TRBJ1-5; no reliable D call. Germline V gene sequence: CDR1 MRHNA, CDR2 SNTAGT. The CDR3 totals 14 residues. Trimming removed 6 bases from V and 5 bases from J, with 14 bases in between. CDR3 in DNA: TGTGCCAGCAGCCGGCGGATTACGGATCAGCCCCAGCATTTT. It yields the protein CASSRRITDQPQHF.

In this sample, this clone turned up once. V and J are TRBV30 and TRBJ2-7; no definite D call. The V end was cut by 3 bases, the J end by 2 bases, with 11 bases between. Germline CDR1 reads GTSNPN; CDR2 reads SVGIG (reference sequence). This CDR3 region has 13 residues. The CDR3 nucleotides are TGTGCCTGGAGATCGGGCTATACCTACGAGCAGTACTTC. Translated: CAWRSGYTYEQYF.

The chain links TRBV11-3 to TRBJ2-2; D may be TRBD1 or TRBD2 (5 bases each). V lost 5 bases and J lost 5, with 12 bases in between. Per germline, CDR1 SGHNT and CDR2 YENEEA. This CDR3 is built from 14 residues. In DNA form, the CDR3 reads TGTGCCAGCAGCCAGGGAGTCCGTACCGGGGAGCTGTTTTTT. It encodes CASSQGVRTGELFF.

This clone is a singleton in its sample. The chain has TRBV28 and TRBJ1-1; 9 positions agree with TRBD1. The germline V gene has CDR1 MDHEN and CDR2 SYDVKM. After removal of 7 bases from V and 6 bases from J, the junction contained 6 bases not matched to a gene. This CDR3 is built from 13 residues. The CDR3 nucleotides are TGTGCCAGCATTAAGCGACAGGGGGCTGAAGCTTTCTTT. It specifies CASIKRQGAEAFF.

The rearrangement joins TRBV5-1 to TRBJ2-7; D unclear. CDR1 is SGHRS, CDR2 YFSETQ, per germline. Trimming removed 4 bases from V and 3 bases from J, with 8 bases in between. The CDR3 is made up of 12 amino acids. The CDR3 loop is CASSPPIYEQYF. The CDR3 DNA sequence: TGCGCCAGCAGCCCCCCGATCTACGAGCAGTACTTC.

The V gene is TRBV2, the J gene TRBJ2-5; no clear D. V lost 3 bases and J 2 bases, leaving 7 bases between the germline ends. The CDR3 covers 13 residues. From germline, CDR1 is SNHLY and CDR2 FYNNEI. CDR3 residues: CASSDGLQETQYF. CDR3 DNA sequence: TGTGCCAGCAGTGACGGGCTGCAAGAGACCCAGTACTTC.

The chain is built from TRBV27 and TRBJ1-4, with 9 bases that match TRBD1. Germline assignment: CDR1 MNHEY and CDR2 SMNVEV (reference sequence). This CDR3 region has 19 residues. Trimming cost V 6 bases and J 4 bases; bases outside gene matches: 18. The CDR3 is CASRKVQGATTLLNEKLFF. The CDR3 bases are TGTGCCAGCAGGAAAGTACAGGGGGCCACAACGCTTCTTAATGAAAAACTGTTTTTT.

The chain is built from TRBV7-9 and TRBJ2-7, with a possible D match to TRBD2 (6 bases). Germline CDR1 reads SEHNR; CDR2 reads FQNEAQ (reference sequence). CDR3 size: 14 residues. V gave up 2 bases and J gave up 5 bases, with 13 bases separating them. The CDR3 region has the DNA TGTGCCAGCAGCTTATCCCGCGGGAACGACGAGCAGTACTTC. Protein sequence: CASSLSRGNDEQYF.

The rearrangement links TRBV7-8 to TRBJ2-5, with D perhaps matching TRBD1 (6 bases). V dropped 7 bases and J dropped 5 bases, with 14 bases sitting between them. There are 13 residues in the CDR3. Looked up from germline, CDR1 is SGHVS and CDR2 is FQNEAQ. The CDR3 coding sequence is TGTGCCAGCACCAGGGGCGGAATGGAGACCCAGTACTTC. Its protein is CASTRGGMETQYF.

The CDR3 DNA follows: TGTGCCAGCAGGGGGACTAGCAATGAGCAGTTCTTC. This gives the protein CASRGTSNEQFF. The chain combines TRBV28 with TRBJ2-1, with 8 bases that match TRBD2. Trimming cost V 6 bases and J 6 bases; bases outside gene matches: 1. CDR3 length: 12 amino acids. Germline CDR1 is MDHEN and CDR2 is SYDVKM.

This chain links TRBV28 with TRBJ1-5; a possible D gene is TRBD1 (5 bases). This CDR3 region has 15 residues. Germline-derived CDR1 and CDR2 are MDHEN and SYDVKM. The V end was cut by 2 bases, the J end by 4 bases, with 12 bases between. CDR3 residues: CASSLGVRENQPQHF. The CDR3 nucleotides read TGTGCCAGCAGTTTAGGGGTCAGGGAGAATCAGCCCCAGCATTTT. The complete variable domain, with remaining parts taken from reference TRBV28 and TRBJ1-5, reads DVKVTQSSRYLVKRTGEKVFLECVQDMDHENMFWYRQDPGLGLRLIYFSYDVKMKEKGDIPEGYSVSREKKERFSLILESASTNQTSMYLCASSLGVRENQPQHFGDGTRLSIL.

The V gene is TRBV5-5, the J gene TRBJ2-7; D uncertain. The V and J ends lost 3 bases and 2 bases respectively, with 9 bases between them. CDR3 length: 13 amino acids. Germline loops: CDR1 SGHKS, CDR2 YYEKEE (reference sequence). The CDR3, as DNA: TGTGCCAGCAGCTCCCCGAATGCCTACGAGCAGTACTTC. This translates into CASSSPNAYEQYF.

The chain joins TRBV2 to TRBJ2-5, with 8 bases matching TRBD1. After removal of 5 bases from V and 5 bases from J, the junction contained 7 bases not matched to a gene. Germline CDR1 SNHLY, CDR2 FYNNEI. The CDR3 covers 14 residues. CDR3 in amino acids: CASSPGTGGETQYF. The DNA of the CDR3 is TGTGCCAGCAGTCCTGGGACAGGAGGGGAGACCCAGTACTTC.

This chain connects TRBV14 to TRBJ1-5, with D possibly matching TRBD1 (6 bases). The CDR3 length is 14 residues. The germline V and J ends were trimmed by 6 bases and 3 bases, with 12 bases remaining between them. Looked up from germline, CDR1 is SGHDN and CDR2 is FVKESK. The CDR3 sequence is CASRDSGDNQPQHF. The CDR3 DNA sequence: TGTGCCAGCAGGGACAGCGGGGACAATCAGCCCCAGCATTTT.